The T cell receptor beta chain described here comes from a study of blood T cell repertoires in COVID-19. Across the whole study: From T cells, B-cell-depleted T cells, or PBMCs came the material, which was cDNA or gDNA.

CDR1 and CDR2 (germline): MNHNY, SVGAGI (reference sequence). The ends were cut back, 8 bases at V and 5 bases at J, with 12 bases in the middle. The CDR3 has 12 residues. TCRdb's copy holds only in-frame clones and misses some; the assay was immunoSEQ multiplex PCR. The profile shows around 100,000 clones, 90% to 95% of them singletons. This chain connects TRBV6-6 to TRBJ2-5, with unresolved D. This sequence was found in a middle-aged man with active COVID-19. Sample: peripheral blood. The CDR3 loop reads CASADPRETQYF. The CDR3 coding sequence is TGTGCCAGCGCCGACCCCAGGGAGACCCAGTACTTC.